The 18 T cell receptor beta chains in this list originate from one sample, sequenced in a study of T-cell memory formation after mild COVID-19. In TCRdb, the 5' RACE reads were re-called with MiXCR into one record per CDR3 protein. The sample lists around 420,000 distinct CDR3 sequences; approximately 25% were seen once. Sample: PBMCs or a T cell subset sorted from them (not recorded which). The source is an adult woman who had mild COVID-19 (a few samples of this study predate the infection). Cell type and time point are not known.

The V call is TRBV6-2 or TRBV6-3, the J call TRBJ2-7, with TRBD1 identical over 11 bases. The V segment lost 4 bases and the J segment 6 bases; nucleotides outside the gene matches: 5. The CDR3 runs to 14 residues. The V gene's germline CDR1 is MNHEY and CDR2 SVGEGT. The CDR3 DNA sequence: TGTGCCAGCAGTTCATCCGGGACAGGGGGCGAGCAGTACTTC. Encoded protein: CASSSSGTGGEQYF.

The V call is TRBV27, the J call TRBJ1-6; D gene unclear. Germline V gene lookup returns CDR1 MNHEY and CDR2 SMNVEV (reference sequence). This CDR3 is built from 14 residues. V gave up 3 bases and J gave up 5 bases, with 8 bases separating them. CDR3 sequence reads: CASSFGSNNSPLHF. CDR3 DNA: TGTGCCAGCAGTTTTGGTTCGAATAATTCACCCCTCCACTTT.

The table lists this clonotype with a few counts. The chain recombines TRBV5-5 with TRBJ2-2, with D hard to call. The germline CDR1 and CDR2 sequences are SGHKS and YYEKEE (reference sequence). This CDR3 is built from 13 residues. Between the trimmed V and J ends, which lost 3 bases and 6 bases, there was a span of 9 bases. In DNA form, the CDR3 reads TGTGCCAGCAGCTGGGGTGAGGCCGGGGAGCTGTTTTTT. This encodes CASSWGEAGELFF.

The chain joins TRBV11-2 to TRBJ2-2; D is perhaps TRBD1 or TRBD2 (6 bases each). Germline V gives CDR1 SGHAT, CDR2 FQNNGV. The CDR3 totals 17 residues. V shed 6 bases and J shed 3 bases, with 20 bases lying between them. DNA for the CDR3: TGTGCCAGCAGAAACCTAAAGTGGGGGGCCCACACCGGGGAGCTGTTTTTT. Its protein product is CASRNLKWGAHTGELFF.

This rearrangement joins TRBV6-2 or TRBV6-3 to TRBJ2-5, with 7 nucleotides matching TRBD1. The CDR3 is 16 residues long. Germline CDR1 MNHEY, CDR2 SVGEGT. With V trimmed by 2 bases and J by 3 bases, 9 bases remained unmatched. CDR3 loop: CASSYVPTGVEETQYF. Here the CDR3 DNA reads TGTGCCAGCAGTTACGTCCCAACAGGGGTAGAAGAGACCCAGTACTTC.

This clonotype has a handful of counts. This chain connects TRBV18 to TRBJ2-5; unclear D gene. Germline assignment: CDR1 KGHSH and CDR2 LQKENI. V gave up 3 bases and J gave up 2 bases, with 7 bases separating them. The CDR3 has 13 amino acids. The CDR3 protein is CASSPNQQETQYF. DNA of the CDR3: TGTGCCAGCTCACCCAACCAACAAGAGACCCAGTACTTC. Complete variable domain (other parts from reference TRBV18 and TRBJ2-5): NAGVMQNPRHLVRRRGQEARLRCSPMKGHSHVYWYRQLPEEGLKFMVYLQKENIIDESGMPKERFSAEFPKEGPSILRIQQVVRGDSAAYFCASSPNQQETQYFGPGTRLLVL.

DNA for the CDR3: TGTGCCAGCAGCTTAAGGCCCATCTACAGGGGCCACCAAGAGACCCAGTACTTC. This encodes CASSLRPIYRGHQETQYF. The rearrangement uses TRBV7-9 and TRBJ2-5; 7 bases are shared with TRBD1. In germline, CDR1 is SEHNR, CDR2 FQNEAQ (reference sequence). The CDR3 is 18 amino acids. V was clipped by 2 bases and J by 0 bases; unmatched bases: 12. Together with reference TRBV7-9 and TRBJ2-5, the CDR3 gives the full variable domain: DTGVSQNPRHKITKRGQNVTFRCDPISEHNRLYWYRQTLGQGPEFLTYFQNEAQLEKSRLLSDRFSAERPKGSFSTLEIQRTEQGDSAMYLCASSLRPIYRGHQETQYFGPGTRLLVL.

The table lists this clonotype with a few counts. The rearrangement links TRBV4-2 to TRBJ1-1, with D possibly being TRBD1 (5 bases). The CDR3 loop spans 17 amino acids. V was shortened by 0 bases and J by 10 bases, with 24 bases between the two germline ends. Germline V gives CDR1 LGHNA, CDR2 YNFKEQ. For the CDR3, the DNA is TGTGCCAGCAGCCAAGAGTTGGGTGTTGGTGGTTCTGGGGGAGCTTTCTTT. This sequence encodes CASSQELGVGGSGGAFF.

The table lists this clonotype with a few counts. The chain combines TRBV6-5 with TRBJ1-1, with D possibly being TRBD1 (6 bases). The length of the CDR3 is 12 residues. V was clipped by 8 bases and J by 8 bases, with 15 bases between them. Germline values: CDR1 MNHEY, CDR2 SVGAGI. CDR3 residues: CASELPTGEAFF. The CDR3 region has the DNA TGTGCCAGCGAGCTCCCAACAGGGGAAGCTTTCTTT.

CDR3 sequence (DNA): TGTGCCAGCAGCTCGGGACTTCGCTACGAGCAGTACTTC. Amino acid sequence: CASSSGLRYEQYF. V and J are TRBV5-6 and TRBJ2-7; possible D gene TRBD2, 6 bases. CDR1 and CDR2 (germline): SGHDT, YYEEEE. The CDR3 extends over 13 amino acids. Trimming left V 3 bases short and J 3 bases short, with 10 bases between.

This chain links TRBV25-1 with TRBJ1-4; D is possibly TRBD1 (5 bases). Germline CDR1 MGHDK, CDR2 SYGVNS. This CDR3 is 17 amino acids long. Trimming removed 1 base from V and 0 bases from J, with 12 bases in between. The CDR3 coding sequence is TGTGCCAGCAGTGAATTCAGGGCAACAGCAACTAATGAAAAACTGTTTTTT. It specifies CASSEFRATATNEKLFF.

The genes are TRBV20-1 and TRBJ2-5, with D perhaps TRBD1 or TRBD2 (5 bases each). Trimming left V 3 bases short and J 5 bases short, with 13 bases between. Germline CDR1 DFQATT, CDR2 SNEGSKA (reference sequence). The CDR3 is made up of 13 amino acids. CDR3 nucleotides: TGCAGTGCTAGCGGGGCTCTCGGGGAGACCCAGTACTTC. This translates into CSASGALGETQYF.

The J gene is TRBJ2-3, the V gene TRBV7-9, with TRBD1 matching 7 bases. Germline CDR1 reads SEHNR; CDR2 reads FQNEAQ (reference sequence). The CDR3 extends over 13 amino acids. Trimming cost V 9 bases and J 1 base; bases outside gene matches: 4. CDR3 region: CARDRVGTDTQYF. The CDR3 region has the DNA TGTGCCAGAGACAGGGTAGGCACAGATACGCAGTATTTT.

V is TRBV30 and J is TRBJ2-1; D not certain. V was cut by 7 bases and J by 0 bases, with 13 bases left in between. This CDR3 spans 14 amino acids. Germline CDR1 is GTSNPN and CDR2 is SVGIG (reference sequence). In nucleotides, the CDR3 is TGTGCCTCGGCTGATATGAGCTCCTACAATGAGCAGTTCTTC. Residues: CASADMSSYNEQFF.

The V and J genes are TRBV29-1 and TRBJ1-1; D might be TRBD1 (5 bases). V lost 7 bases to trimming and J lost 4 bases, with 19 bases between them. Looked up from germline, CDR1 is SQVTM and CDR2 is ANQGSEA. There are 14 residues in the CDR3. The CDR3 sequence: CSGFPTEPPTEAFF. CDR3 sequence (DNA): TGCAGCGGGTTTCCGACAGAACCTCCCACTGAAGCTTTCTTT. The variable domain in full, with the rest retrieved from reference TRBV29-1 and TRBJ1-1, is SAVISQKPSRDICQRGTSLTIQCQVDSQVTMMFWYRQQPGQSLTLIATANQGSEATYESGFVIDKFPISRPNLTFSTLTVSNMSPEDSSIYLCSGFPTEPPTEAFFGQGTRLTVV.

Here the CDR3 DNA reads TGTGCCAGCAGATGGACAGGGTCTAACTTATTAGGCTACACCTTC. This encodes CASRWTGSNLLGYTF. This chain links TRBV27 with TRBJ1-2; 8 bases are a match to TRBD1. The germline CDR1 and CDR2 sequences are MNHEY and SMNVEV (reference sequence). The CDR3 has 15 residues. The trim removed 6 bases at V and 8 bases at J, leaving 14 bases unmatched.

This clonotype was recorded a few times. The chain couples TRBV11-2 to TRBJ1-6; D unresolved. CDR3 length: 14 residues. The V end lost 1 base, the J end lost 10 bases, and 11 bases lay between the germline ends. Germline values: CDR1 SGHAT, CDR2 FQNNGV. DNA of the CDR3: TGTGCCAGCAGCTTAGTGTTGGCTGCGTCACCCCTCCACTTT. Translated, it gives CASSLVLAASPLHF.

This clonotype was observed a handful of times. The chain has TRBV29-1 and TRBJ1-3, with D possibly matching TRBD1 (5 bases). Germline V gene sequence: CDR1 SQVTM, CDR2 ANQGSEA. The ends were cut back, 2 bases at V and 2 bases at J, with 13 bases in the middle. This CDR3 spans 15 amino acids. CDR3 protein: CSVENRRTTGNTIYF. The CDR3 coding sequence is TGCAGCGTTGAAAACCGTAGGACAACTGGAAACACCATATATTTT.